What follows describes a single T cell receptor (beta chain). Repertoires were generated with immunoSEQ multiplex PCR, while TCRdb's copy carries only in-frame clones and drops some. The table includes about 230,000 clones, around 80% detected once. The data were taken from a study of blood T cell repertoires in COVID-19. The CDR3 runs to 16 residues. Germline CDR1 reads SGHDT; CDR2 reads YYEEEE. The V and J ends lost 0 bases and 3 bases respectively, with 13 bases between them. Sequenced: peripheral blood. The V call is TRBV5-6, the J call TRBJ1-5; D is uncertain. The TCR originated in a young woman with COVID-19, enrolled during active disease. CDR3 coding DNA: TGTGCCAGCAGCTTGGGTGGGAGGGCGAACAATCAGCCCCAGCATTTT. Its protein product is CASSLGGRANNQPQHF.